The T cell receptor (beta chain) under discussion was sequenced for a study of T cell repertoires in cytomegalovirus infection. About the research overall: Recently identified HLA-C-restricted CMV epitopes and well-studied HLA-B-restricted CMV epitopes were used by the study.

General observations from the study: HLA-C-restricted CMV-specific TCR beta clonotypes prevailed in the ex vivo response. Using cumulative public TCR beta family frequency, the authors identified those who carried CMV together with the relevant HLA.

Germline assignment: CDR1 SGHVT and CDR2 SQSDAQ. Germline trimming cut 5 bases from V and 4 bases from J; bases unmatched to any gene: 10. The CDR3 has 16 residues. A single count supports this clonotype. Its antigen is not known. One entry per CDR3 protein results from TCRdb running MiXCR on the reads. The sample consists of about 85,000 distinct CDR3 sequences, about half of them appearing once. The TCR originated in a human donor in good health (CMV status not recorded). Some clones in this sample may be carry-over from other donors' samples. The chain joins TRBV7-4 to TRBJ2-1, with 8 bases lining up with TRBD1. The sample in question was CD8+ T cells from cultured PBMCs, obtained from culture after CMV antigen stimulation. The CDR3 loop reads CASSPPDRGGYNEQFF. The CDR3 bases are TGTGCCAGCAGCCCGCCTGACAGGGGAGGATACAATGAGCAGTTCTTC. Supplemented by reference TRBV7-4 and TRBJ2-1, the full variable domain reads GAGVSQSPRYKVAKRGRDVALRCDSISGHVTLYWYRQTLGQGSEVLTYSQSDAQRDKSGRPSGRFSAERPERSVSTLKIQRTEQGDSAVYLCASSPPDRGGYNEQFFGPGTRLTVL.